The sequence of this T cell receptor (beta chain) was determined in a study of cytomegalovirus exposure and HLA in healthy donors. Using immunoSEQ multiplex PCR, the repertoire was profiled, and TCRdb retains in-frame clones only, with some absent. The repertoire consists of 150,000 or so clones, with about 86% occurring once and the leading ten covering 2.1%. Germline CDR1 is SGDLS and CDR2 is YYNGEE. Trimming removed 0 bases from V and 0 bases from J, with 9 bases in between. CDR3 length equals 15 residues. The specimen sequenced was PBMCs. The chain links TRBV9 to TRBJ1-1; D unclear. The sequence was collected from a human donor in good health. The CDR3 DNA reads TGTGCCAGCAGCGTAGTTCCGGGATTGAACACTGAAGCTTTCTTT. It yields the protein CASSVVPGLNTEAFF.